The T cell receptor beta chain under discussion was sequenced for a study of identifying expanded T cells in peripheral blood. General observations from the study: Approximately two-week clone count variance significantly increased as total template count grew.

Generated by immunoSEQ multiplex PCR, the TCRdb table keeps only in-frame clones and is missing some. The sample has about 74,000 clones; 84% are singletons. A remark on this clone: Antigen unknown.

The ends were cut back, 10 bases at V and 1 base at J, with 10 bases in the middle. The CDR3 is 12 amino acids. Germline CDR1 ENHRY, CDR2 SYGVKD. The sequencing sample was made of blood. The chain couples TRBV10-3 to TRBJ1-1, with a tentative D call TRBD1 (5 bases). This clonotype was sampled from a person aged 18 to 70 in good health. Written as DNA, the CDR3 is TGTGCCACCGGGACGGGGAACACTGAAGCTTTCTTT. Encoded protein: CATGTGNTEAFF.